This TCR beta chain originates from a study of T cells after yellow fever vaccination. This clonotype was seen a handful of times. Germline V gives CDR1 SGHRS, CDR2 YFSETQ. There are 14 residues in the CDR3. V lost 0 bases, J lost 0 bases, and 6 bases lay in between. TCRdb called the 5' RACE reads again in MiXCR, with one record for every CDR3 protein. Of hundreds of thousands of distinct CDR3 sequences listed, about an eighth were seen once; the top ten hold approximately 3.3%. J is TRBJ1-1 and V is TRBV5-1; D is ambiguous. The receptor's source is a man aged 18 to 29 who received the YFV17D yellow fever vaccine. Sample: CD4+ T cells sorted from PBMCs, taken 15 days after the yellow fever booster vaccination. CDR3 sequence: CASSLEQMNTEAFF. The CDR3 region has the DNA TGCGCCAGCAGCTTGGAACAGATGAACACTGAAGCTTTCTTT.